This TCR beta chain stems from a study of graft-versus-host responses after intestinal transplantation. Study as a whole: Anti-thymocyte globulin was used for induction in all recipients, who then took tacrolimus and steroids for roughly three years. General study points: Peak levels of circulating GvH clones tracked with early post-transplant HvG declines. Marrow from the recipient contained GvH clones, some of which had appeared first in ileum or blood. Patients with graft-donor T cell macrochimerism had high graft-versus-host to host-versus-graft clonal ratios in allografts.

Germline V gene lookup returns CDR1 MNHEY and CDR2 SVGAGI. The CDR3 is 13 amino acids. Trimming shortened V by 6 bases and J by 6 bases, and 15 bases separated the two germline ends. This clone was detected once. Its target is unknown. The repertoire was sequenced with immunoSEQ multiplex PCR; TCRdb's copy has only in-frame clones and lacks some. The sample has some 39,000 clones, roughly 95% seen once. The sample consisted of unstimulated CD8+ T cells sorted from spleen or lymph node cells, taken before transplant. The chain combines TRBV6-5 with TRBJ2-7; D is perhaps TRBD1 (6 bases). The TCR sequence derives from a human donor who was the organ donor for an intestinal transplant. Here the CDR3 reads CASRPGHLSEQYF. DNA for the CDR3: TGTGCCAGCAGGCCGGGACACCTCTCCGAGCAGTACTTC.